This TCR beta chain came from a study of PD-1 blockade in classical Hodgkin lymphoma (dated by TCRdb to 2019 to 2021). Concerning the study at large: Nivolumab dosing was 3 mg/kg intravenously every 2 weeks, continuing until either disease progression or unacceptable toxicity. A peripheral blood immune signature of response to PD-1 blockade in classical Hodgkin lymphoma was defined using TCR beta sequencing and CyTOF. The research as a whole found: By C4D1, a significant rise was seen in CD4+ TCR diversity but not in CD8+ TCR diversity (p=0.0027 vs p=0.16), and the rise was most apparent among complete responders (p=0.02). Trial patients achieving complete response had baseline diversity similar to newly diagnosed patients, whereas partial responders and progressors had significantly lower diversity. Baseline TCR diversity was reported as lower in newly diagnosed patients than in healthy donors, and lower still in relapsed/refractory patients. The study covered only a single clinical trial cohort, and the causes of the repertoire differences, possibly disease activity or prior therapy, were still not defined. Lower diversity was seen in patients whose nivolumab began less than 1 year after ASCT, and these patients were left out of later analyses so that immune reconstitution would not confound the results.

Details on this clone: The clone's antigen remains unknown. Base qualities are not recorded, but no much larger clone differs from it by a single base.

The Qiagen DNeasy kit was used to extract genomic DNA both from unsorted PBMCs and from the negatively selected CD4+ and CD8+ fractions. TCR beta CDR3 regions were subjected to amplification by immunoSEQ multiplex PCR with primers that anneal to V and J segments. A synthetic immune receptor repertoire was used to minimize amplification bias, and remaining bias was computationally removed after sequencing. Processing in the source paper ran as follows. Repertoire diversity was quantified as the Shannon entropy index using custom Python scripts. Unsorted, CD4+ and CD8+ repertoires were examined separately, except in combined analyses, for which CD4+ and CD8+ sequences were merged in silico. Clonal expansion was defined as a frequency increase of at least 2-fold after treatment compared with C1D1, and clones undetected at baseline were assigned a pseudocount of 0.5. Singleton clones were defined as clones with 0 or 1 copy at C1D1, and non-singleton clones were defined as clones with 2 or more copies. Clones expanded in unsorted samples were assigned a CD4+, CD8+ or unknown annotation through matching of protein sequences in sorted samples from the same patient. Wilcoxon tests were applied to paired samples to test diversity changes from C1D1 to C4D1. This immuneACCESS table, as held by TCRdb, lists in-frame sequences with V and J called but not all clones. Of the missing ones, under half trace to an unresolved V gene in checked studies; the others have no known cause. Clone size and the V and J calls come from that table; the DNA yielded D and trimming. The sample records more than 12,000 clones, approximately 88% of which are singletons. Together, the top ten hold roughly 20% of the sample.

Looking up the germline V gene yields CDR1 SGHTS and CDR2 YDEGEE. V was cut back by 3 bases and J by 1 base, leaving a gap of 13 bases between them. Inclusive of the bounding cysteine and phenylalanine, the CDR3 is 15 residues long. Only the CDR3 region is kept as DNA, spanning 45 bases read in frame from base 1. The sample's time point, from its label and the paper: cycle 4 day 1 (C4D1), after around six weeks of nivolumab. Every trial patient had relapsed after autologous stem cell transplantation, and cohorts A, B and C differed in prior brentuximab vedotin exposure. Magnetic negative selection with a Miltenyi CD8+ T cell isolation kit was used to purify CD8+ T cells from thawed PBMCs. The trial cohort comprised fewer than 65 patients with relapsed/refractory classical Hodgkin lymphoma whose best overall responses were complete response, partial response or progressive disease. Single-agent nivolumab was administered to trial patients in the multi-cohort phase II CheckMate 205 trial. An independent review committee assessed best overall response using the 2007 International Working Group response criteria. PBMCs from the trial were collected at three points: immediately before nivolumab initiation (C1D1), and during therapy at cycle 2 day 1 and cycle 4 day 1. Peripheral blood was collected in 8 mL Vacutainer Cell Preparation Tubes, from which PBMCs were isolated by centrifugation and then cryopreserved. Purified CD4+ and CD8+ fractions were prepared only for cases where an additional PBMC sample was available. Magnetically labelled cells were depleted on LS columns in a quadroMACS separator, and the flow-through was collected as the purified fraction.

Sequencing was performed on CD8+ T cells from blood, taken before the fourth cycle of nivolumab. Recombination linked TRBV5-8 to TRBJ1-1, with an unclear D gene assignment. The source is a human donor with classical Hodgkin lymphoma. The DNA sequence reads TGTGCCAGCAGCTCCTGGACGGAGAAGAACACTGAAGCTTTCTTT. This translates into CASSSWTEKNTEAFF. The reference TRBV5-8 and TRBJ1-1 proteins fill in what lies around the CDR3, so the full variable domain reads EAGVTQSPTHLIKTRGQQATLRCSPISGHTSVYWYQQALGLGLQFLLWYDEGEERNRGNFPPRFSGRQFPNYSSELNVNALELEDSALYLCASSSWTEKNTEAFFGQGTRLTVV.